This T cell receptor beta chain was identified in a study of lymphopenia after photon versus proton radiotherapy. Notes on the study in general: Proton therapy kept repertoires fairly stable, unlike photons, which gained effector/memory cells.

The CDR3 totals 16 residues. Turning to this clone: The antigen remains undetermined.

Here immunoSEQ multiplex PCR was the method, and the copy in TCRdb shows in-frame clones only, minus some. The sample has over 40,000 clones; around 90% are singletons. The V call is TRBV7-5, the J call TRBJ2-5; the D call of TRBD2 is as the table states it, not checked on the DNA. TRBV7-5 is shown as a pseudogene. The sample here was peripheral blood, taken from a patient treated with photon-based radiotherapy. This receptor was obtained from a woman in her thirties or forties with cholangiocarcinoma. The CDR3 spells CASSSPSGRGEETQYF. CDR3 bases: TGTGCCAGCAGCTCACCTAGCGGGAGAGGTGAAGAGACCCAGTACTTC.